This T cell receptor (beta chain) was recorded in a study of identical twins. Study-wide findings and caveats: Out-of-frame alpha sequences shared by twins were enriched for low generation probability. Cord blood beta clonotypes present at high abundance carried fewer insertions; no such pattern appeared in memory repertoires.

In its sample, this clonotype was seen a few times. Its specificity is not known. cDNA molecules carried unique molecular identifiers, and template switching added a universal primer site. TCRdb independently ran MiXCR on the 5' RACE reads; one entry per CDR3 protein. The sample includes roughly 1,500,000 distinct CDR3 sequences, less than 35% seen only once; the top ten take over 0.25%. The CDR3 sequence is 15 residues long. CDR1 SQVTM and CDR2 ANQGSEA come from the germline V gene. Trimming removed 7 bases from V and 0 bases from J, with 17 bases in between. Everyone who gave samples was a healthy Caucasian.

The V gene is TRBV29-1, the J gene TRBJ2-3; D is possibly TRBD2 (6 bases). This TCR was recovered from a newborn girl in good health. The sample taken for sequencing was cord blood. The CDR3: CSDRRGTASTDTQYF. The CDR3 nucleotides read TGCAGCGACCGCCGGGGGACCGCAAGCACAGATACGCAGTATTTT.